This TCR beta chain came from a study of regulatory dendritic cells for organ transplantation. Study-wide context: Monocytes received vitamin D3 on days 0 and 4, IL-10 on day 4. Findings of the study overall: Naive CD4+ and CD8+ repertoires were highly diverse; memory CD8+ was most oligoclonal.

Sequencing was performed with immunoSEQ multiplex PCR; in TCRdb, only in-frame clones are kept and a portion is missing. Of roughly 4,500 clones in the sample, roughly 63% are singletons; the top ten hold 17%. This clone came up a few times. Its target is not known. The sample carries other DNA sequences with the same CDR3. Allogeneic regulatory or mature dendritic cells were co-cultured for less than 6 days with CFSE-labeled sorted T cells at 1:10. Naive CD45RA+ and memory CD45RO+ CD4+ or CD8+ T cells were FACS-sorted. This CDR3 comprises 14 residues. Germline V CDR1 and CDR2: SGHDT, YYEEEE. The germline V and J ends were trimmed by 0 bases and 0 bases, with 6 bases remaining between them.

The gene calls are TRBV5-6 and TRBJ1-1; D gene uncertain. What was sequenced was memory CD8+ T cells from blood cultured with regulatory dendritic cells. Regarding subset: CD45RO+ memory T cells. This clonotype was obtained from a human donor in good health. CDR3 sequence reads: CASSLEGVNTEAFF. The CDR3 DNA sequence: TGTGCCAGCAGCTTGGAGGGAGTGAACACTGAAGCTTTCTTT. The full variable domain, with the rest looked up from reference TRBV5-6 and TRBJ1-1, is DAGVTQSPTHLIKTRGQQVTLRCSPKSGHDTVSWYQQALGQGPQFIFQYYEEEERQRGNFPDRFSGHQFPNYSSELNVNALLLGDSALYLCASSLEGVNTEAFFGQGTRLTVV.